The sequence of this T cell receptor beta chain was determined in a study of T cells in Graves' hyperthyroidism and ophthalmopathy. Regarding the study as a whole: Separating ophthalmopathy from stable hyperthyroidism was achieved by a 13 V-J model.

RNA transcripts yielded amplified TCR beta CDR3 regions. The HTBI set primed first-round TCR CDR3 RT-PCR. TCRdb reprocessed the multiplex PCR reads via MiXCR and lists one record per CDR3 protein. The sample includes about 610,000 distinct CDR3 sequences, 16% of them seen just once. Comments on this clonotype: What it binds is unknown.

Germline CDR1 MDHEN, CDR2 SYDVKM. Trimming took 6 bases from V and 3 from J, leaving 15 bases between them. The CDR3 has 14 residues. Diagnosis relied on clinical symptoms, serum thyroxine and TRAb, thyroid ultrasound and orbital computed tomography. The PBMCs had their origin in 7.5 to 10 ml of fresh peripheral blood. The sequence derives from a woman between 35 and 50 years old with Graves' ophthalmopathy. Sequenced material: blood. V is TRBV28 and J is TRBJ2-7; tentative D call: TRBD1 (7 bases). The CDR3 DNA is TGTGCCAGCAGGGACGCGGGACAGTTCTACGAGCAGTACTTC. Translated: CASRDAGQFYEQYF. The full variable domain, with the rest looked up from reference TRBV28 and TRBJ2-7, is DVKVTQSSRYLVKRTGEKVFLECVQDMDHENMFWYRQDPGLGLRLIYFSYDVKMKEKGDIPEGYSVSREKKERFSLILESASTNQTSMYLCASRDAGQFYEQYFGPGTRLTVT.